Listed below are T cell receptor beta chains from one sample, sequenced in a study of blood T cell repertoires in COVID-19. TCRdb keeps only in-frame clones here, not all; method: immunoSEQ multiplex PCR. The sample has over 75,000 clones, about 82% seen once. The sequencing sample was made of peripheral blood. The receptors originated from a human donor in a cohort sampled during active COVID-19. Each CDR3 is given with its conserved first and last residue. Each record gives: J gene, V gene, clone size, D gene, CDR3 protein, CDR3 DNA. A D gene is named only where the DNA matches it firmly. The size of a clone is reported for some rows only, either as once, few or many, or as a class for expanded clones.

TRBJ2-5 TRBV20-1 NA NA CSALRETQYF TGCAGTGCTCTGCGGGAGACCCAGTACTTC
TRBJ2-3 TRBV11-3 NA NA CASGRGFADTQYF TGTGCCAGCGGGAGGGGGTTCGCAGATACGCAGTATTTT
TRBJ2-1 TRBV11-3 once NA CASSLVRGSSSEQFF TGTGCCAGCAGCTTAGTAAGGGGGTCTAGCAGTGAGCAGTTCTTC
TRBJ2-2 TRBV27 NA TRBD1 CASSLGTGGAGGELFF TGTGCCAGCAGTTTAGGGACAGGGGGCGCGGGCGGGGAGCTGTTTTTT
TRBJ2-2 TRBV2 NA NA CASRVSGTGAGELFF TGTGCCAGCAGGGTTTCGGGGACGGGGGCCGGGGAGCTGTTTTTT
TRBJ2-7 TRBV7-8 NA TRBD2 CASSRPAGGPSYEQYF TGTGCCAGCAGTCGCCCAGCGGGAGGGCCCTCCTACGAGCAGTACTTC
TRBJ2-7 TRBV30 NA NA CAWSVGGISNGQYF TGTGCCTGGAGTGTGGGCGGGATCTCGAATGGGCAGTACTTC
TRBJ1-4 TRBV5-6 NA NA CASSSPTVTAEKLFF TGTGCCAGCAGCTCCCCGACAGTAACGGCGGAAAAACTGTTTTTT
TRBJ1-1 TRBV9 NA NA CASSPRDTEIVGAFF TGTGCCAGCAGCCCTCGGGACACGGAAATAGTAGGAGCTTTCTTT
TRBJ2-1 TRBV11-3 NA TRBD2 CASSLASSGGYNEQFF TGTGCCAGCAGCTTAGCTTCTAGCGGGGGTTACAATGAGCAGTTCTTC
TRBJ1-5 TRBV4-2 NA NA CASSGEGPNQPQHF TGTGCCAGCAGCGGGGAGGGACCCAATCAGCCCCAGCATTTT
TRBJ2-7 TRBV5-6 NA NA CASTFGTSYEQYF TGTGCCAGCACCTTCGGGACATCCTACGAGCAGTACTTC
TRBJ2-1 TRBV10-2 NA NA CASSEPFSYNEQFF TGCGCCAGCAGTGAGCCCTTCTCCTACAATGAGCAGTTCTTC
TRBJ2-7 TRBV7-2 NA NA CASSLAAPSYEQYF TGTGCCAGCAGCTTAGCGGCCCCCTCCTACGAGCAGTACTTC
TRBJ2-7 TRBV14 NA TRBD1 CASSLDRAPYEQYF TGTGCCAGCAGCCTCGACAGGGCCCCCTACGAGCAGTACTTC
TRBJ1-5 TRBV28 NA NA CASSFLGGERPQHF TGTGCCAGCAGTTTCTTGGGGGGGGAGCGGCCCCAGCATTTT
TRBJ2-1 TRBV7-9 NA NA CASSAGLTEQFF TGTGCCAGCAGCGCGGGGCTTACTGAGCAGTTCTTC
TRBJ2-7 TRBV6-1 NA NA CASSEIGGDTYEQYF TGTGCCAGCAGTGAAATAGGCGGGGATACCTACGAGCAGTACTTC
TRBJ2-1 TRBV5-1 once NA CASSLPSSYNEQFF TGCGCCAGCAGCTTACCTAGCTCCTACAATGAGCAGTTCTTC
TRBJ1-2 TRBV19 NA NA CASSRTSLNYGYTF TGTGCCAGTAGTAGGACATCTCTGAACTATGGCTACACCTTC
TRBJ2-1 TRBV28 NA TRBD1 CASSLGSGGSYEQFF TGTGCCAGCAGTTTAGGGTCAGGGGGCAGCTATGAGCAGTTCTTC
TRBJ2-3 TRBV13 NA TRBD2 CASSLDRAGGDTQYF TGTGCCAGCAGCTTAGATCGAGCGGGGGGGGATACGCAGTATTTT
TRBJ2-2 TRBV9 NA TRBD1 CASSVRDSFTGELFF TGTGCCAGCAGCGTCCGGGACAGCTTCACCGGGGAGCTGTTTTTT
TRBJ2-7 TRBV10-2 NA TRBD2 CASTVAGDSYEQYF TGCGCCAGCACCGTAGCGGGAGATTCCTACGAGCAGTACTTC
TRBJ2-7 TRBV4-3 NA NA CASSQEASGTNYEQYF TGCGCCAGCAGCCAAGAAGCGAGTGGCACCAACTACGAGCAGTACTTC
TRBJ1-2 TRBV7-8 NA NA CASSLGQSNYGYTF TGTGCCAGCAGCCTAGGACAGTCTAACTATGGCTACACCTTC
TRBJ1-2 TRBV28 NA NA CASNLGTSYGYTF TGTGCCAGCAACTTAGGGACTAGCTATGGCTACACCTTC
TRBJ1-1 TRBV18 NA TRBD1 CASSVDREDTEAFF TGTGCCAGCTCAGTGGACAGGGAAGACACTGAAGCTTTCTTT
TRBJ2-7 TRBV30 NA NA CAWSAAGREQYF TGTGCCTGGAGTGCGGCAGGGCGAGAGCAGTACTTC
TRBJ1-1 TRBV7-6 NA NA CASSPRSGETNTEAFF TGTGCCAGCAGCCCGAGGTCGGGAGAAACGAACACTGAAGCTTTCTTT
TRBJ1-2 TRBV4-1 many NA CASSQEEEAGNGYTF TGCGCCAGCAGCCAAGAAGAGGAGGCGGGTAATGGCTACACCTTC
TRBJ2-7 TRBV5-4 NA NA CASSFTGSGTYEQYF TGTGCCAGCAGCTTTACGGGGAGCGGAACCTACGAGCAGTACTTC
TRBJ1-6 TRBV5-5 NA TRBD1 CASSLGVRDRNSPLHF TGTGCCAGCAGCTTGGGGGTCCGGGACAGAAATTCACCCCTCCACTTT
TRBJ2-7 TRBV25-1 NA NA CASSEGREWEQYF TGTGCCAGCAGTGAGGGCAGGGAATGGGAGCAGTACTTC
TRBJ1-2 TRBV3-1/TRBV3-2 few NA CASSPDGNYGYTF TGTGCCAGCAGCCCCGACGGGAACTATGGCTACACCTTC
TRBJ2-3 TRBV4-1 NA TRBD1 CASSQWGQGTTDTQYF TGCGCCAGCAGCCAATGGGGACAGGGGACGACAGATACGCAGTATTTT
TRBJ2-5 TRBV19 once NA CASSVGGRGAEETQYF TGTGCCAGTAGTGTAGGGGGAAGGGGCGCAGAGGAGACCCAGTACTTC
TRBJ2-2 TRBV2 few TRBD1 CASSLTGDGGELFF TGTGCCAGCAGCCTGACAGGGGACGGCGGGGAGCTGTTTTTT
TRBJ2-3 TRBV5-5 few NA CASSSLTSTDTQYF TGTGCCAGCAGCTCTCTAACTAGCACAGATACGCAGTATTTT
TRBJ1-2 TRBV5-6 NA TRBD1 CASSLGQGKVGYGYTF TGTGCCAGCAGCTTGGGACAGGGGAAAGTAGGCTATGGCTACACCTTC
TRBJ1-5 TRBV6-4 many NA CASSVWPKQPQHF TGTGCCAGCAGCGTTTGGCCGAAGCAGCCCCAGCATTTT
TRBJ2-2 TRBV7-2 NA TRBD2 CASRLAGNTGELFF TGTGCCAGCAGGCTAGCGGGAAATACCGGGGAGCTGTTTTTT
TRBJ2-3 TRBV7-9 few TRBD1 CASSITEGAGDTQYF TGTGCCAGCAGCATAACTGAGGGGGCGGGCGATACGCAGTATTTT
TRBJ2-7 TRBV5-1 NA NA CASSLDNEQYF TGCGCCAGCAGCTTGGACAACGAGCAGTACTTC
TRBJ2-7 TRBV29-1 NA TRBD2 CSVERAGGPGEQYF TGCAGCGTTGAACGAGCGGGGGGGCCAGGCGAGCAGTACTTC
TRBJ2-2 TRBV7-7 few TRBD2 CASSLDSLSGNVKAGELFF TGTGCCAGCAGCTTAGATTCGCTTAGCGGGAACGTAAAGGCCGGGGAGCTGTTTTTT
TRBJ2-3 TRBV6-2/TRBV6-3 NA TRBD2 CASSQGRLAGGQNTQYF TGTGCCAGCAGCCAAGGTAGACTAGCGGGGGGGCAAAATACGCAGTATTTT
TRBJ2-7 TRBV2 few NA CASRSGTPAGEQYF TGTGCCAGCAGATCCGGGACCCCGGCGGGGGAGCAGTACTTC
TRBJ2-1 TRBV21-1 NA NA CASIASGGYNEQFF TGTGCCAGCATCGCTAGCGGGGGGTACAATGAGCAGTTCTTC
TRBJ2-2 TRBV19 NA NA CASSTRTGELFF TGTGCCAGTAGTACCCGCACCGGGGAGCTGTTTTTT
TRBJ2-1 TRBV18 NA NA CASSPPGAESYNEQFF TGTGCCAGCTCACCCCCAGGAGCGGAGTCCTACAATGAGCAGTTCTTC
TRBJ2-1 TRBV20-1 NA NA CSARRYPEQFF TGCAGTGCTAGACGGTATCCTGAGCAGTTCTTC
TRBJ2-4 TRBV5-6 NA NA CASSLDGSAAGAKNIQYF TGTGCCAGCAGCTTGGATGGCTCCGCGGCTGGGGCCAAAAACATTCAGTACTTC
TRBJ2-5 TRBV7-2 once NA CASSLAGGPETQYF TGTGCCAGCAGCTTAGCGGGGGGGCCAGAGACCCAGTACTTC
TRBJ2-3 TRBV24-1 NA TRBD2 CATSTSGGSDTQYF TGTGCCACCAGCACTAGCGGAGGCTCAGATACGCAGTATTTT